Listed below are T cell receptor beta chains from one sample, sequenced in a study of beta chain features in type 1 diabetes. Sequencing used immunoSEQ multiplex PCR; TCRdb keeps in-frame clones, though not all of them. The sample contains about 360,000 clones, roughly 13% of which appear only once. The material sequenced was naive CD4+ T cells from blood. Receptors originate from a man aged 18 to 30 in good health. Both conserved end residues are part of each CDR3. Fields, in order: V gene, J gene, CDR3 protein.

>TRBV28|TRBJ2-7
CASSFSLRVVYEQYF
>TRBV19|TRBJ2-5
CASSQEGETQYF
>TRBV19|TRBJ1-5
CASTQGQGIQQPQHF
>TRBV6-5|TRBJ1-2
CASSSLPGQGGYGYTF
>TRBV7-2|.
CASSLRLAGAYEQYF
>TRBV5-4|TRBJ2-7
CASRMGQESYEQYF
>TRBV2|TRBJ2-7
CASSEAPTSNYEQYF
>TRBV18|TRBJ2-7
CASSAGRDIFPDF
>TRBV10-3|TRBJ2-7
CAISEGLADSYEQYF
>TRBV7-2|TRBJ2-3
CASSSARGSPDTQYF
>TRBV28|TRBJ2-5
CASSFGILGEQYF
>TRBV30|TRBJ1-6
CAWSVSGGWSYNSPLHF
>TRBV23-1|TRBJ2-7
CASSPGQGGREATYEQYF
>TRBV7-2|TRBJ2-7
CASSPGQEYEQYF
>TRBV5-6|TRBJ2-1
CASSYDRGGRDEQFF
>TRBV25-1|.
CASSELASGTGRYEQYF
>TRBV7-2|TRBJ2-1
CASSSLLAGDNEQFF
>TRBV30|TRBJ1-4
CAWSRDRNEKLFF
>TRBV6-5|TRBJ2-5
CASSGTSGGETQYF
>TRBV29-1|TRBJ2-7
CSVTPQGQAYEQYF
>TRBV29-1|TRBJ2-4
CSVERAGVAKNIQYF
>TRBV5-5|TRBJ1-5
CASSLVTDNYQPQHF
>TRBV7-2|TRBJ1-5
CASSNGTLLNQPQHF
>TRBV18|TRBJ2-3
CASSPRTSGVTDTQYF
>TRBV6-6|TRBJ2-7
CASSSDRTYEQYF